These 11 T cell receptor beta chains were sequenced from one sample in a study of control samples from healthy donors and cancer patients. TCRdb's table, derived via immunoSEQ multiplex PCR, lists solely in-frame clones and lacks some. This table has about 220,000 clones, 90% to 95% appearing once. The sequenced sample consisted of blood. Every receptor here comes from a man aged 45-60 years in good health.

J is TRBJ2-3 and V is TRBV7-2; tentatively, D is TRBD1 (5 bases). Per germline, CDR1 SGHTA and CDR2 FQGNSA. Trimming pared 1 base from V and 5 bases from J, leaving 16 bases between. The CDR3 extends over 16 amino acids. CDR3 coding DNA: TGTGCCAGCAGCTTAGTGACAGACTTCGGCATAGATACGCAGTATTTT. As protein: CASSLVTDFGIDTQYF.

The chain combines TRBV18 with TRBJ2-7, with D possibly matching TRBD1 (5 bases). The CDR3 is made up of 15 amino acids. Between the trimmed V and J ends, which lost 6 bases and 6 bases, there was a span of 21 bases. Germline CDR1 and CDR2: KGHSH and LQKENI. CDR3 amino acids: CASSLGPTEIIEQYV. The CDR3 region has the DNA TGTGCCAGCTCCCTGGGTCCGACAGAGATAATCGAGCAGTACGTC.

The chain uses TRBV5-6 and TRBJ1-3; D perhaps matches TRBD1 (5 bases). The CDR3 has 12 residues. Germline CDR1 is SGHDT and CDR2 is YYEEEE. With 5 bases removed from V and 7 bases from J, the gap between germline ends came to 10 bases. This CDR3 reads CASSGGANTIYF. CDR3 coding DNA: TGTGCCAGCAGTGGGGGAGCGAACACCATATATTTT. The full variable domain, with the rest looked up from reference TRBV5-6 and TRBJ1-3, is DAGVTQSPTHLIKTRGQQVTLRCSPKSGHDTVSWYQQALGQGPQFIFQYYEEEERQRGNFPDRFSGHQFPNYSSELNVNALLLGDSALYLCASSGGANTIYFGEGSWLTVV.

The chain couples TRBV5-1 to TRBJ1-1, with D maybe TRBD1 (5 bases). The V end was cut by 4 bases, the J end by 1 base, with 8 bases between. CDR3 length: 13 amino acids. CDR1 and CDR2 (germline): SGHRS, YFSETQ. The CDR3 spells CASSRDRNTEAFF. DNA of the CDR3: TGCGCCAGCAGCAGAGACAGGAACACTGAAGCTTTCTTT.

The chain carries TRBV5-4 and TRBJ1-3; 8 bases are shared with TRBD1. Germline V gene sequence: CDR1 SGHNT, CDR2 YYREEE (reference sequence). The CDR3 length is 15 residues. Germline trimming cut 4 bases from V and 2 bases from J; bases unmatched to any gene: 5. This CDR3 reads CASSGTGGPGNTIYF. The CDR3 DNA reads TGTGCCAGCAGCGGCACAGGGGGGCCTGGAAACACCATATATTTT. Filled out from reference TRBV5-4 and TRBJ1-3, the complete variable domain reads ETGVTQSPTHLIKTRGQQVTLRCSSQSGHNTVSWYQQALGQGPQFIFQYYREEENGRGNFPPRFSGLQFPNYSSELNVNALELDDSALYLCASSGTGGPGNTIYFGEGSWLTVV.

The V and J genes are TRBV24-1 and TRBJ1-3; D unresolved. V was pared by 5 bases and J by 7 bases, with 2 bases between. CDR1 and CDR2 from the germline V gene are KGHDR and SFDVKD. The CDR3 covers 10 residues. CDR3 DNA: TGTGCCACCAGTGGGAACACCATATATTTT. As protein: CATSGNTIYF.

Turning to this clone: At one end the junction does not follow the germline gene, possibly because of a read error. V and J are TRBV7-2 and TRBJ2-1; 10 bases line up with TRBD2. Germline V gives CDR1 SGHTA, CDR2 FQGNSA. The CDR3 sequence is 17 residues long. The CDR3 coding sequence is TGTGCCAGCAGTTTAGTAGTGGAGCGGGGGGGGAACAATGAGCAGTTCTTC. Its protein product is CASSLVVERGGNNEQFF.

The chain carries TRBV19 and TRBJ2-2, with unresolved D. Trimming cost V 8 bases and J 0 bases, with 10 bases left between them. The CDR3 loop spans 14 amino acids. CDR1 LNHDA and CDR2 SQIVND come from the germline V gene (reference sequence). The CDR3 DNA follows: TGTGCCAGTTCAAGGCAGCCGAACACCGGGGAGCTGTTTTTT. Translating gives CASSRQPNTGELFF.

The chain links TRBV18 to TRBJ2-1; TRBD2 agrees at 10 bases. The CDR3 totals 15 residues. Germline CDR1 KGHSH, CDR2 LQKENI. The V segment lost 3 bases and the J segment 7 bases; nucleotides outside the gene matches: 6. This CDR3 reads CASSPLAGEENEQFF. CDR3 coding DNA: TGTGCCAGCTCACCCCTAGCGGGGGAGGAGAATGAGCAGTTCTTC.

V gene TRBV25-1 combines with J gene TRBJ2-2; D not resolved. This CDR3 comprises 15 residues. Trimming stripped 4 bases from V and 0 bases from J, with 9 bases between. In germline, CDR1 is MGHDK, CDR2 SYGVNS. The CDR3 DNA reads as TGTGCCAGCAGTGGCTGGCGGACGAACACCGGGGAGCTGTTTTTT. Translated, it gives CASSGWRTNTGELFF.

CDR3 residues: CASSPPASGGGSSYNEQFF. The CDR3 DNA reads TGTGCCAGCAGCCCCCCTGCGAGCGGGGGGGGCAGCTCCTACAATGAGCAGTTCTTC. The V and J genes are TRBV7-9 and TRBJ2-1, with TRBD2 identical over 10 bases. Germline V CDR1 and CDR2: SEHNR, FQNEAQ (reference sequence). The CDR3 has 19 residues. The junction had 13 bases not matched to a gene; V was cut back by 5 bases and J by 0 bases. Full variable domain (missing parts from reference TRBV7-9 and TRBJ2-1): DTGVSQNPRHKITKRGQNVTFRCDPISEHNRLYWYRQTLGQGPEFLTYFQNEAQLEKSRLLSDRFSAERPKGSFSTLEIQRTEQGDSAMYLCASSPPASGGGSSYNEQFFGPGTRLTVL.